This TCR beta chain emerged from a study of T-cell reconstitution after alpha-beta-depleted transplantation in children. Concerning this clonotype: Its antigen remains unidentified.

General observations from the study: Surviving recipient cells, namely T cells and thymic progenitors, were the source of high day-60 TCRbeta diversity in some patients. At around two months after transplant, the alpha-beta T cells were reportedly derived from several hundred expanded clones that came from non-depleted graft cells. Counts and diversity of T cells one year after transplant came mostly from newly produced T cells.

The TCRbeta library was prepared with unique molecular identifiers. From the PCR reads, TCRdb called clonotypes with MiXCR, one entry per CDR3 protein. Among fewer than 700,000 distinct CDR3 sequences listed, under 15% were seen once. This CDR3 spans 18 amino acids. V shed 1 base, J shed 5 bases, and the junction held 11 bases outside the gene matches. Germline assignment: CDR1 SGHVS and CDR2 FQNEAQ. The J gene is TRBJ2-1, the V gene TRBV7-8; TRBD2 matches 10 bases. This specimen was PBMCs, mostly from graft donor cells, taken 360 days after TCRalphabeta/CD19-depleted stem cell transplant. This receptor was taken from a male patient aged 5 to 17 who had a stem cell transplant for acute myeloid leukemia, so the T cells may come from the graft donor. CDR3 protein: CASSLGPKSGRAHNEQFF. DNA for the CDR3: TGTGCCAGCAGCTTAGGCCCTAAAAGCGGGAGGGCCCACAATGAGCAGTTCTTC.